Included here is one T cell receptor (beta chain) sequence, with context. Its target is unknown. A read error may be the cause here, since a much bigger clone is one base away. The data are from a study of HIV-infected children after antiretroviral therapy interruption. Whole-study context: Most participating children were previously exposed to EBV and CMV.

General study results and limits: Sorted CD45RA+ naive cells might include minor non-naive CD45RA+ cells. Naive CD4+ sequences overlapped less between time points once interruption began.

Treatment denoted: PENTA 11 planned treatment interruption arm or continuous ART arm. Germline CDR1 and CDR2: SGHRS and YFSETQ. The CDR3 runs 15 residues. Germline trimming cut 2 bases from V and 6 bases from J; bases unmatched to any gene: 7. A 3' RACE protocol on RNA, with unique molecular identifiers, produced the TCR library. A single record per CDR3 protein comes from TCRdb applying MiXCR to the 3' RACE reads. The sample consists of about 86,000 distinct CDR3 sequences, about 7.2% of them appearing once. The chain links TRBV5-1 to TRBJ2-1; 8 bases match TRBD2. This receptor was taken from a pool of human donors with HIV. Sequencing used CD45RA+ CD4+ T cells from PBMCs, pooled from several time points, obtained from a donor given antiretroviral therapy, either interrupted or continuous. As to subset: naive CD4+ CD45RA+ CD45RO- T cells. The CDR3 sequence is CASSLAGDLCNEQFF. The DNA for the CDR3 is TGCGCCAGCAGCTTAGCGGGAGACTTGTGCAATGAGCAGTTCTTC.